Listed here are 13 T cell receptor beta chains from one sample, sequenced in a study of blood T cell repertoires in COVID-19. Measured with immunoSEQ multiplex PCR; TCRdb has only the in-frame clones, and not every one. Of more than 95,000 clones listed, approximately 87% are singletons. Sequences were obtained from peripheral blood. The receptors originated from a man aged 65-85 years who had recovered from COVID-19.

V gene TRBV27 combines with J gene TRBJ2-3; D gene uncertain. V lost 5 bases and J 2 bases, leaving 8 bases between the germline ends. The CDR3 extends over 13 amino acids. Germline V CDR1 and CDR2: MNHEY, SMNVEV (reference sequence). DNA of the CDR3: TGTGCCAGCAGTCCCCAGAACACAGATACGCAGTATTTT. It codes for CASSPQNTDTQYF.

This clone was counted between two and nine times. This chain joins TRBV3-1 (or the pseudogene TRBV3-2) and TRBJ2-1; perhaps TRBD2 as D (6 bases). CDR1 LGHDT and CDR2 YNNKEL come from the germline V gene (reference sequence). V was shortened by 5 bases and J by 6 bases, with 23 bases between the two germline ends. The CDR3 runs to 17 residues. As DNA, the CDR3 is TGTGCCAGCAGCGCCCTTCCTAGCGCCCTAGACCGCAATGAGCAGTTCTTC. Its protein product is CASSALPSALDRNEQFF.

The chain combines TRBV5-1 with TRBJ1-6; 7 bases match TRBD1. After removal of 2 bases from V and 6 bases from J, the junction contained 8 bases not matched to a gene. Germline assignment: CDR1 SGHRS and CDR2 YFSETQ. There are 16 residues in the CDR3. CDR3 in DNA: TGCGCCAGCAGCTTTGGACAGGCCGGAAGTAATTCACCCCTCCACTTT. Translated, it gives CASSFGQAGSNSPLHF.

This CDR3 is CASSYGGSRNEQFF. The CDR3 nucleotides read TGTGCCAGCAGTTACGGGGGGTCCCGCAATGAGCAGTTCTTC. The chain couples TRBV6-6 to TRBJ2-1; TRBD2 might be the D (6 bases). CDR1 and CDR2 (germline): MNHNY, SVGAGI (reference sequence). The CDR3 sequence is 14 residues long. V shed 2 bases and J shed 6 bases, with 11 bases lying between them.

The chain joins TRBV24-1 to TRBJ1-4; 7 bases line up with TRBD1. The CDR3 sequence is 15 residues long. Germline lookup yields CDR1 KGHDR and CDR2 SFDVKD. The V segment lost 4 bases and the J segment 7 bases; nucleotides outside the gene matches: 8. The CDR3 here is CATSEVGGAGEKLFF. CDR3 sequence (DNA): TGTGCCACCAGTGAAGTAGGGGGCGCCGGTGAAAAACTGTTTTTT.

This clone occurred once. The chain recombines TRBV28 with TRBJ1-1; D call uncertain. Germline V CDR1 and CDR2: MDHEN, SYDVKM. This CDR3 region has 13 residues. With 5 bases removed from V and 4 bases from J, the gap between germline ends came to 11 bases. CDR3 bases: TGTGCCAGCAGTAAAAACAGATTCACTGAAGCTTTCTTT. Encoded protein: CASSKNRFTEAFF.

The chain combines TRBV6-5 with TRBJ2-7; weak D call: TRBD1 (6 bases). Trimming cost V 6 bases and J 2 bases, with 11 bases left between them. The CDR3 runs 13 residues. Germline assignment: CDR1 MNHEY and CDR2 SVGAGI. CDR3 region: CASSRDTAYEQYF. For the CDR3, the DNA is TGTGCCAGCAGCCGGGACACCGCCTACGAGCAGTACTTC.

In nucleotides, the CDR3 is TGTGCCAGCAGCTTAGGGGCAGGGGGCAACACCGGGGAGCTGTTTTTT. As protein: CASSLGAGGNTGELFF. The V gene is TRBV7-8, the J gene TRBJ2-2, with TRBD1 identical over 8 bases. The V gene's germline CDR1 is SGHVS and CDR2 FQNEAQ. V dropped 1 base and J dropped 2; count of bases not matched to a gene: 3. The CDR3 spans 16 residues. Full variable domain (remainder filled in from reference TRBV7-8 and TRBJ2-2): GAGVSQSPRYKVAKRGQDVALRCDPISGHVSLFWYQQALGQGPEFLTYFQNEAQLDKSGLPSDRFFAERPEGSVSTLKIQRTQQEDSAVYLCASSLGAGGNTGELFFGEGSRLTVL.

CDR3 sequence: CASSLVPQGNTEAFF. The CDR3, as DNA: TGTGCCAGCAGCTTAGTACCTCAGGGAAACACTGAAGCTTTCTTT. The genes are TRBV7-6 and TRBJ1-1; D might be TRBD1 (5 bases). The CDR3 length is 15 residues. Trimming shortened V by 1 base and J by 2 bases, and 11 bases separated the two germline ends. Germline V gives CDR1 SGHVS, CDR2 FNYEAQ.

The chain recombines TRBV2 with TRBJ2-3, with 7 bases matching TRBD1. CDR3 length equals 16 residues. V lost 2 bases to trimming and J lost 2 bases; unmatched junction nucleotides: 7. Per the germline V gene, CDR1 is SNHLY and CDR2 is FYNNEI. The DNA of the CDR3 is TGTGCCAGCAGTGAATACCGGACAGGATCCACAGATACGCAGTATTTT. As protein: CASSEYRTGSTDTQYF. Based on the CDR3 plus reference TRBV2 and TRBJ2-3, the full variable domain is EPEVTQTPSHQVTQMGQEVILRCVPISNHLYFYWYRQILGQKVEFLVSFYNNEISEKSEIFDDQFSVERPDGSNFTLKIRSTKLEDSAMYFCASSEYRTGSTDTQYFGPGTRLTVL.

The chain couples TRBV12-3 or TRBV12-4 to TRBJ2-1; maybe TRBD1 (6 bases). The CDR3 consists of 13 residues. V lost 3 bases and J lost 5, with 8 bases in between. This chain's CDR3 is CASSFYRDNEQFF. Written as DNA, the CDR3 is TGTGCCAGCAGTTTTTACAGGGACAATGAGCAGTTCTTC.

There are a few counts of this clone. The same CDR3 can be traced to other DNA sequences in this sample. The rearrangement uses TRBV5-1 and TRBJ2-5; TRBD2 is a possible D gene (6 bases). The V and J ends lost 4 bases and 1 base respectively, with 11 bases between them. The CDR3 length is 14 residues. Germline CDR1 is SGHRS and CDR2 is YFSETQ. The CDR3 is CASSPGSTQETQYF. The CDR3 DNA follows: TGCGCCAGCAGCCCCGGGAGTACCCAAGAGACCCAGTACTTC.

V gene TRBV19 combines with J gene TRBJ2-6, with D perhaps matching TRBD2 (6 bases). Trimming cost V 7 bases and J 0 bases, with 16 bases left between them. The length of the CDR3 is 17 residues. Per germline, CDR1 LNHDA and CDR2 SQIVND (reference sequence). The CDR3 nucleotides are TGTGCCAGTACCGCGGGACTGCTAATCTCTGGGGCCAACGTCCTGACTTTC. It specifies CASTAGLLISGANVLTF.